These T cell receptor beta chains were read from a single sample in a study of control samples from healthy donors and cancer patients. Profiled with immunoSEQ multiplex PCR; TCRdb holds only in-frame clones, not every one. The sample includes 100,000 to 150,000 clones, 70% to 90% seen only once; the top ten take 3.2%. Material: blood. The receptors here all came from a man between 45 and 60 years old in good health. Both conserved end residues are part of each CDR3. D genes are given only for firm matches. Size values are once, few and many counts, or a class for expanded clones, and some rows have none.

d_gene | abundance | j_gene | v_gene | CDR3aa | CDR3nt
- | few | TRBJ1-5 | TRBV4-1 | CASSPGDGQPQHF | TGCGCCAGCAGCCCCGGAGACGGTCAGCCCCAGCATTTT
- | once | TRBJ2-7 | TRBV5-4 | CASSLALSYEQYF | TGTGCCAGCAGCTTGGCATTGAGCTACGAGCAGTACTTC
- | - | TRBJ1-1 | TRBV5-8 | CASSLTVMNTEAFF | TGTGCCAGCAGCCTTACGGTCATGAACACTGAAGCTTTCTTT
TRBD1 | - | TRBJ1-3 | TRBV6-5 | CASRRDRDSGNTIYF | TGTGCCAGCAGAAGGGACAGGGACTCTGGAAACACCATATATTTT
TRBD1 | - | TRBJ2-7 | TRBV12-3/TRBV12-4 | CASSRDRGYEQYF | TGTGCCAGCAGTAGGGACAGGGGCTACGAGCAGTACTTC
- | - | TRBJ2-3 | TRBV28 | CASSFAGAIDTQYF | TGTGCCAGCAGTTTCGCAGGGGCAATAGATACGCAGTATTTT
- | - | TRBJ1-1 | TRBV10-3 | CATTRGGGQGTEAFF | TGTGCCACCACCCGTGGGGGGGGACAAGGGACTGAAGCTTTCTTT
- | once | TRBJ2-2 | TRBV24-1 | CATSWNTGELFF | TGTGCCACCAGTTGGAACACCGGGGAGCTGTTTTTT
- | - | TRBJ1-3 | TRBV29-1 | CSVEDLPNSGNTIYF | TGCAGCGTTGAAGATCTTCCCAACTCTGGAAACACCATATATTTT
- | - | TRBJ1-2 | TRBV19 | CASSTYGLRGYTF | TGTGCCAGTAGTACCTATGGACTGCGCGGCTACACCTTC
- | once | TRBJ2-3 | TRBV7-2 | CASSLASSKGIDTQYF | TGTGCCAGCAGCTTAGCGTCGTCTAAGGGGATAGATACGCAGTATTTT
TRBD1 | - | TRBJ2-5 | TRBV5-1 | CASSLGGTGSQETQYF | TGCGCCAGCAGCTTGGGAGGGACAGGTTCCCAAGAGACCCAGTACTTC
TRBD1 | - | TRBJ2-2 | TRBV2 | CASSRGLDTGELFF | TGTGCCAGCAGCAGGGGGTTAGACACCGGGGAGCTGTTTTTT
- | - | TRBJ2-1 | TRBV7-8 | CASSLNSRGRAGSYNEQFF | TGTGCCAGCAGCCTCAATAGCCGCGGCAGGGCGGGCTCCTACAATGAGCAGTTCTTC
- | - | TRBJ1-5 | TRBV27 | CASSSWGGGGFQPQHF | TGTGCCAGCAGTTCCTGGGGCGGGGGGGGCTTTCAGCCCCAGCATTTT
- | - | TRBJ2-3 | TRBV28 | CASLGYRLSTDTQYF | TGTGCCAGCCTGGGGTATCGGTTAAGCACAGATACGCAGTATTTT
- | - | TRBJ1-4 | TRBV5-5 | CASSTTAALNEKLFF | TGTGCCAGCAGCACGACAGCGGCTTTAAATGAAAAACTGTTTTTT
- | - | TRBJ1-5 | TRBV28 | CASRSGFNQPQHF | TGTGCCAGCAGGTCGGGTTTCAATCAGCCCCAGCATTTT
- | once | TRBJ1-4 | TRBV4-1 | CASSPPRGHDGEKLFF | TGCGCCAGCAGCCCCCCCCGGGGGCATGATGGAGAAAAACTGTTTTTT
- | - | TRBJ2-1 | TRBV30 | CAWSDSRNEQFF | TGTGCCTGGAGTGACTCTAGGAATGAGCAGTTCTTC
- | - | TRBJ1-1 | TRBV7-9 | CASSPTVMNTEAFF | TGTGCCAGCAGCCCGACAGTGATGAACACTGAAGCTTTCTTT